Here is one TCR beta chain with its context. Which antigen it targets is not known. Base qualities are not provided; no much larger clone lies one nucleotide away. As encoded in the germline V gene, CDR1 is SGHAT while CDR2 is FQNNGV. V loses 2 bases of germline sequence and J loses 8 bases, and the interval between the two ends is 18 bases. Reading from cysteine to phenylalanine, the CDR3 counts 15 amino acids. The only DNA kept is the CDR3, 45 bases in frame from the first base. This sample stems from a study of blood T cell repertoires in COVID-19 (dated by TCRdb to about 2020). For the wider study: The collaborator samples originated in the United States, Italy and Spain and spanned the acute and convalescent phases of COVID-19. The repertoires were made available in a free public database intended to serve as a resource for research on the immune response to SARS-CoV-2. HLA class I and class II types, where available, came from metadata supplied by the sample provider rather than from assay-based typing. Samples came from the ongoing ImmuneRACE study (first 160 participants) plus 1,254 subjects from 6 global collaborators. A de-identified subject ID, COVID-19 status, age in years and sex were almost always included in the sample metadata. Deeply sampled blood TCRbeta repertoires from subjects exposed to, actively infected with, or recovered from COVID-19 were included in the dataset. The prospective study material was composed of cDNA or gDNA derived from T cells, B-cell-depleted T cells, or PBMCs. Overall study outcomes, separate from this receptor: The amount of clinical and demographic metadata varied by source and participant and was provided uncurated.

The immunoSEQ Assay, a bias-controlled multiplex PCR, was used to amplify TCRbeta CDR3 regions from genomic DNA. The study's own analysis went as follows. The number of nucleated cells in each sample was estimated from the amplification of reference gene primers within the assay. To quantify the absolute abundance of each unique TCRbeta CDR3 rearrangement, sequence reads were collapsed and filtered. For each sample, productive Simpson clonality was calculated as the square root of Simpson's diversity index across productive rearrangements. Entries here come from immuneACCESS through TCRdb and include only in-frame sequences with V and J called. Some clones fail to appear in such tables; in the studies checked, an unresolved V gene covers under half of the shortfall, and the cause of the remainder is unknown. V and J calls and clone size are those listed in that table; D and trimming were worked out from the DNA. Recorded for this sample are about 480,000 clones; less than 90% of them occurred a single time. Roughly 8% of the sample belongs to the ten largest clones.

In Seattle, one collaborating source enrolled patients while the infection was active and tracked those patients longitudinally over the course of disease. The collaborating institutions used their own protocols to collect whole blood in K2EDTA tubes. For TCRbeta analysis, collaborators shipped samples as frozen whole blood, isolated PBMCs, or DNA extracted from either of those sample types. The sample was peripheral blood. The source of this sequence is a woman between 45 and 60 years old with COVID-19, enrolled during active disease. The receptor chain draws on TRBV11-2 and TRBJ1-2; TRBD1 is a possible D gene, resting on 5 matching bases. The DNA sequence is TGTGCCAGCAGCTTATCCCCGGTAGGGGATGTAGGCTACACCTTC. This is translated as CASSLSPVGDVGYTF.